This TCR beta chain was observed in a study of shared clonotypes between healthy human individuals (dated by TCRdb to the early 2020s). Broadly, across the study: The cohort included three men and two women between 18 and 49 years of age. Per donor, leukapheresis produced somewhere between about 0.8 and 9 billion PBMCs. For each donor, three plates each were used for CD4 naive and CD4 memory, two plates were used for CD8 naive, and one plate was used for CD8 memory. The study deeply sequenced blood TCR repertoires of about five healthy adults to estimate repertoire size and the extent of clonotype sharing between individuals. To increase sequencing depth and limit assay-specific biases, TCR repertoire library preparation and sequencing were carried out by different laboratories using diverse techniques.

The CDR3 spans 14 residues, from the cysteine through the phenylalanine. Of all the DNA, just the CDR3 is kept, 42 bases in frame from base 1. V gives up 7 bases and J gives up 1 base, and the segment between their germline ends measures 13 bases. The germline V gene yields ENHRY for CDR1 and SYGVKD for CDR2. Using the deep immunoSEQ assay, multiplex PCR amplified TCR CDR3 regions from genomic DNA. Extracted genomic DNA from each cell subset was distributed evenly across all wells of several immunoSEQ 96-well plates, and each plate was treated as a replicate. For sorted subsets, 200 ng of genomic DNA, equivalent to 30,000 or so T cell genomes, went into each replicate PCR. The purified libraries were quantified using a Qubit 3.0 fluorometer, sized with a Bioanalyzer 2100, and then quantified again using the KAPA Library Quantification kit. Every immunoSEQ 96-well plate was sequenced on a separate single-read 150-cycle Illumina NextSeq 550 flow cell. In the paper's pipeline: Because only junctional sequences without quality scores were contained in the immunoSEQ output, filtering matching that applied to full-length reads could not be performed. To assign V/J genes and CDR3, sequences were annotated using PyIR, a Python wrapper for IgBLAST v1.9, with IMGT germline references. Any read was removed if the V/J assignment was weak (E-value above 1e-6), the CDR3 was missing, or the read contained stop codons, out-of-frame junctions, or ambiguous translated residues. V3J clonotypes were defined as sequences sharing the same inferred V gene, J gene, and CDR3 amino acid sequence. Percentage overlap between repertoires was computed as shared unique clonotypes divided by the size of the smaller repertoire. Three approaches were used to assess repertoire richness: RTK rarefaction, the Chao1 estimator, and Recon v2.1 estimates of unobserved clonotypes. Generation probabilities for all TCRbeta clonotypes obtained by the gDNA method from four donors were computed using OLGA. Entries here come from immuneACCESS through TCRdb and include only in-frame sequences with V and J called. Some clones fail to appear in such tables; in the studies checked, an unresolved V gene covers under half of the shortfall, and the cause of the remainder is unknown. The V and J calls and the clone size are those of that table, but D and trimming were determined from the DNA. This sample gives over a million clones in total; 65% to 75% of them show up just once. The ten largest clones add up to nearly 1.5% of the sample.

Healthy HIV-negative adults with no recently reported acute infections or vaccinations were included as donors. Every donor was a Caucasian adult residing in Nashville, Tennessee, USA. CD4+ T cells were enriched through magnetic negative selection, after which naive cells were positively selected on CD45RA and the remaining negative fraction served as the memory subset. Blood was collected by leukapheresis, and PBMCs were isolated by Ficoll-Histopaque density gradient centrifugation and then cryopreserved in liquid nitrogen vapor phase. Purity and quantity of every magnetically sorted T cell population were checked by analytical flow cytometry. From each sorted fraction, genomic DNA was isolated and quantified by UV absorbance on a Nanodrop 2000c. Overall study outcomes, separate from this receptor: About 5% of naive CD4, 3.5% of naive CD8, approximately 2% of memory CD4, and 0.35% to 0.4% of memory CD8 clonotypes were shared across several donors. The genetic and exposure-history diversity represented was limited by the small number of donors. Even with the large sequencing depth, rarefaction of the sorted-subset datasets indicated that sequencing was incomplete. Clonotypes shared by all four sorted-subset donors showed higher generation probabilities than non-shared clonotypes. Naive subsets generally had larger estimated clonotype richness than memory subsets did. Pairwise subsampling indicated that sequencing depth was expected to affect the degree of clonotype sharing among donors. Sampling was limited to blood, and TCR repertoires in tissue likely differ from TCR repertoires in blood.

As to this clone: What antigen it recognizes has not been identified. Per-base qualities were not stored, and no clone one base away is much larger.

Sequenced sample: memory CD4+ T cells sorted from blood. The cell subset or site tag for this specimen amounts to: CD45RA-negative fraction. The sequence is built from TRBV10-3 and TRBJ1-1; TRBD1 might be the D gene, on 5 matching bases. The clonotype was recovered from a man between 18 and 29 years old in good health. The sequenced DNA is TGTGCCATCAATCAGGGTTGGGGGAACACTGAAGCTTTCTTT. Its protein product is CAINQGWGNTEAFF.